This T cell receptor beta chain came from a study of blood T cell repertoires in COVID-19. Study as a whole: The origin of the acute and convalescent COVID-19 samples was the United States, Italy and Spain. PBMCs, B-cell-depleted T cells, or T cells provided the cDNA or gDNA that made up the material.

In the authors' methods: How many nucleated cells were present was estimated from reference gene primer amplification. The data were produced by immunoSEQ multiplex PCR, yet TCRdb's version contains in-frame clones alone and is incomplete. V, J and clone size derive from that table, while D and trimming were established from the DNA sequence. This table holds more than 300,000 clones, approximately 88% found once. Germline V gives CDR1 MNHEY, CDR2 SVGAGI. The V and J ends lost 0 bases and 1 base respectively, with 9 bases between them. The CDR3 loop spans 16 amino acids. The specimen was peripheral blood. The origin of this receptor is a man younger than 30 who had recovered from COVID-19. This chain joins TRBV6-5 and TRBJ2-2, with D uncertain. The CDR3 nucleotides are TGTGCCAGCAGTTACTCCTTCCGAGGGAACACCGGGGAGCTGTTTTTT. Its translation: CASSYSFRGNTGELFF.